The 22 T cell receptor beta chains below were found in one sample sequenced in a study of cytomegalovirus exposure and HLA in healthy donors. PCR primers comprised 60 Vbeta and 13 Jbeta primers. Profiled with immunoSEQ multiplex PCR; TCRdb holds only in-frame clones, not every one. The repertoire has approximately 170,000 clones, 65% to 80% of them found once; the top ten carry about 5%. Material: PBMCs. The receptor set was obtained from a young man in good health and CMV-seropositive.

The sample holds one count of this clone. The chain combines TRBV5-6 with TRBJ2-5, with TRBD1 matching over 11 bases. Germline V CDR1 and CDR2: SGHDT, YYEEEE. Germline trimming cut 4 bases from V and 11 bases from J; bases unmatched to any gene: 10. This CDR3 contains 14 residues. The CDR3 here is CASSLGQGAREQYF. As DNA, the CDR3 is TGTGCCAGCAGCCTCGGACAGGGGGCGAGGGAGCAGTACTTC.

This chain joins TRBV9 and TRBJ2-2; 8 bases are shared with TRBD2. Germline lookup yields CDR1 SGDLS and CDR2 YYNGEE. After removal of 2 bases from V and 3 bases from J, the junction contained 3 bases not matched to a gene. The length of the CDR3 is 15 residues. The CDR3: CASSVSGAHTGELFF. The DNA for the CDR3 is TGTGCCAGCAGCGTTAGCGGGGCCCACACCGGGGAGCTGTTTTTT.

The chain has TRBV5-6 and TRBJ2-7; D is perhaps TRBD1 (6 bases). The CDR3 totals 17 residues. Trimming took 3 bases from V and 3 from J, leaving 22 bases between them. Looked up from germline, CDR1 is SGHDT and CDR2 is YYEEEE. The CDR3 nucleotides read TGTGCCAGCAGCTGGGTGGGGGCCACAGGGACGGGCTACGAGCAGTACTTC. Its protein product is CASSWVGATGTGYEQYF.

With regard to this clone: Other nucleotide sequences from this sample produce the same CDR3. V gene TRBV7-9 combines with J gene TRBJ1-5; D unresolved. Germline CDR1 SEHNR, CDR2 FQNEAQ (reference sequence). V lost 5 bases and J 7 bases, leaving 9 bases between the germline ends. The CDR3 spans 12 residues. CDR3 coding DNA: TGTGCCAGCAGCCCAGGAGGGCAGCCCCAGCATTTT. Amino acid sequence: CASSPGGQPQHF.

This clone was observed a single time. This chain links TRBV18 with TRBJ1-6; D call uncertain. The ends were cut back, 2 bases at V and 0 bases at J, with 5 bases in the middle. The CDR3 is 15 residues long. CDR1 is KGHSH, CDR2 LQKENI, per germline. The CDR3 DNA is TGTGCCAGCTCACCAATGCGCTCCTATAATTCACCCCTCCACTTT. This gives the protein CASSPMRSYNSPLHF. The whole variable domain, filled in from reference TRBV18 and TRBJ1-6, reads NAGVMQNPRHLVRRRGQEARLRCSPMKGHSHVYWYRQLPEEGLKFMVYLQKENIIDESGMPKERFSAEFPKEGPSILRIQQVVRGDSAAYFCASSPMRSYNSPLHFGNGTRLTVT.

The rearrangement joins TRBV10-3 to TRBJ2-6; a weak D match, TRBD1 (6 bases). V lost 0 bases and J 3 bases, leaving 12 bases between the germline ends. The germline CDR1 and CDR2 sequences are ENHRY and SYGVKD. The CDR3 consists of 17 residues. This CDR3 reads CAISESVGARGANVLTF. The CDR3 nucleotides are TGTGCCATCAGTGAGTCGGTGGGGGCTCGTGGGGCCAACGTCCTGACTTTC.

Only one count was recorded for this clone. V is TRBV6-5 and J is TRBJ2-1; TRBD2 matches 12 bases. There are 15 residues in the CDR3. The ends lost 6 bases at V and 7 bases at J; junction bases unmatched: 7. Germline CDR1 reads MNHEY; CDR2 reads SVGAGI. CDR3 sequence: CASSRLAGAGNEQFF. The CDR3 DNA follows: TGTGCCAGCAGCCGACTAGCGGGAGCGGGAAATGAGCAGTTCTTC.

This clone has just one count. V is TRBV19 and J is TRBJ2-3, with D hard to call. This CDR3 comprises 12 residues. The V gene lost 7 bases and the J gene lost 0 bases, with 5 bases spanning the gap. Germline V lookup: CDR1 LNHDA, CDR2 SQIVND (reference sequence). The CDR3 reads CASMGSTDTQYF. For the CDR3, the DNA is TGTGCCAGTATGGGCAGCACAGATACGCAGTATTTT. Using reference TRBV19 and TRBJ2-3 for the parts outside the CDR3, the full variable domain is DGGITQSPKYLFRKEGQNVTLSCEQNLNHDAMYWYRQDPGQGLRLIYYSQIVNDFQKGDIAEGYSVSREKKESFPLTVTSAQKNPTAFYLCASMGSTDTQYFGPGTRLTVL.

The gene calls are TRBV11-2 and TRBJ2-5; D not resolved. V was cut by 5 bases and J by 5 bases, with 6 bases left in between. The germline CDR1 and CDR2 sequences are SGHAT and FQNNGV. The CDR3 consists of 11 residues. In nucleotides, the CDR3 is TGTGCCAGCAGCCCCGGGGAGACCCAGTACTTC. It codes for CASSPGETQYF. The variable domain in full, completed from reference TRBV11-2 and TRBJ2-5, reads EAGVAQSPRYKIIEKRQSVAFWCNPISGHATLYWYQQILGQGPKLLIQFQNNGVVDDSQLPKDRFSAERLKGVDSTLKIQPAKLEDSAVYLCASSPGETQYFGPGTRLLVL.

This chain connects TRBV2 to TRBJ1-1; TRBD1 might be the D (5 bases). The CDR3 loop spans 15 amino acids. Germline V gene sequence: CDR1 SNHLY, CDR2 FYNNEI. Trimming shortened V by 2 bases and J by 10 bases, and 20 bases separated the two germline ends. CDR3 nucleotide sequence: TGTGCCAGCAGTGAATTAGGGGCAGGGTCTATGATAGCTTTCTTT. Its protein is CASSELGAGSMIAFF.

The chain joins TRBV7-2 to TRBJ2-3; 10 nucleotides line up with TRBD2. The CDR3 contains 19 residues. Germline trimming cut 6 bases from V and 2 bases from J; bases unmatched to any gene: 17. Germline V lookup: CDR1 SGHTA, CDR2 FQGNSA. The CDR3 reads CASSPRLAGVPNPTDTQYF. In DNA form, the CDR3 reads TGTGCCAGCAGTCCGCGGCTAGCGGGAGTGCCAAATCCCACAGATACGCAGTATTTT.

The chain carries TRBV18 and TRBJ2-1; a weak D match, TRBD2 (6 bases). The length of the CDR3 is 14 residues. Germline CDR1 KGHSH, CDR2 LQKENI. Trimming took off 3 bases at V and 4 bases at J, with 10 bases between the two ends. DNA for the CDR3: TGTGCCAGCTCACCCGGGACTGCTTACAATGAGCAGTTCTTC. Amino acids: CASSPGTAYNEQFF.

The rearrangement links TRBV7-2 to TRBJ2-2; 7 nucleotides match TRBD2. This CDR3 has 15 residues. CDR1 SGHTA and CDR2 FQGNSA come from the germline V gene. The V gene end was trimmed by 5 bases and the J gene end by 1 base; junction bases not matched to a gene: 4. CDR3 residues: CASSPWEGNTGELFF. The DNA of the CDR3 is TGTGCCAGCAGCCCCTGGGAGGGGAACACCGGGGAGCTGTTTTTT.

This sequence joins TRBV30 and TRBJ2-7, with 7 bases identical to TRBD2. The CDR3 covers 16 residues. Germline V gene data show CDR1 as GTSNPN and CDR2 as SVGIG (reference sequence). The junction had 14 bases not matched to a gene; V was cut back by 3 bases and J by 3 bases. The CDR3 bases are TGTGCCTGGAGGGTCGCCGGGCGACTAGCAGTCTACGAGCAGTACTTC. Protein product: CAWRVAGRLAVYEQYF.

This chain joins TRBV19 and TRBJ2-5; TRBD2 matches 7 bases. V dropped 6 bases and J dropped 5; count of bases not matched to a gene: 9. CDR1 LNHDA and CDR2 SQIVND come from the germline V gene (reference sequence). The CDR3 runs 14 residues. CDR3 region: CASSPAGGRETQYF. The CDR3 nucleotides read TGTGCCAGTAGCCCGGCCGGGGGGAGGGAGACCCAGTACTTC.

The V and J genes are TRBV25-1 and TRBJ1-1; no clear D. The CDR3 is 14 amino acids. Germline CDR1 reads MGHDK; CDR2 reads SYGVNS. Trimming took 5 bases from V and 13 from J, leaving 23 bases between them. In nucleotides, the CDR3 is TGTGCCAGCAGTAAGGAGACGGGAGGGTTGCAAGGTTTCTTT. Protein: CASSKETGGLQGFF.

The CDR3 DNA follows: TGTGCCACCCAACCGGGACAGGCGACGAACACTGAAGCTTTCTTT. Translating it yields CATQPGQATNTEAFF. The gene calls are TRBV18 and TRBJ1-1, with TRBD1 matching over 8 bases. V lost 10 bases to trimming and J lost 1 base; unmatched junction nucleotides: 11. Germline CDR1 and CDR2: KGHSH and LQKENI. The CDR3 is made up of 15 amino acids.

This clone was seen only a few times. This chain connects TRBV19 to TRBJ2-2, with TRBD1 as a possible D gene (6 bases). There are 15 residues in the CDR3. Germline V gene lookup returns CDR1 LNHDA and CDR2 SQIVND (reference sequence). Between the trimmed V and J ends, which lost 2 bases and 7 bases, there was a span of 14 bases. The CDR3 reads CASSIRGREDGELFF. The CDR3 nucleotides read TGTGCCAGTAGTATAAGGGGGAGAGAGGACGGGGAGCTGTTTTTT.

This sequence joins TRBV9 and TRBJ2-3; 11 nucleotides agree with TRBD2. The V gene end was trimmed by 5 bases and the J gene end by 4 bases; junction bases not matched to a gene: 6. The CDR3 has 15 residues. Germline CDR1 reads SGDLS; CDR2 reads YYNGEE. The CDR3 sequence is CASSLAGGQADTQYF. The CDR3, as DNA: TGTGCCAGCAGTTTAGCGGGGGGGCAAGCAGATACGCAGTATTTT.

The chain combines TRBV29-1 with TRBJ1-1; D gene ambiguous. Trimming cost V 0 bases and J 5 bases, with 10 bases left between them. Germline V gene data show CDR1 as SQVTM and CDR2 as ANQGSEA. The CDR3 consists of 13 residues. CDR3 bases: TGCAGCGTTGAAGAATTTTCAGGAACTGAAGCTTTCTTT. Translating gives CSVEEFSGTEAFF.

The chain recombines TRBV10-3 with TRBJ1-4; no firm D call. Germline V gene lookup returns CDR1 ENHRY and CDR2 SYGVKD. V shed 0 bases and J shed 4 bases, with 9 bases lying between them. The length of the CDR3 is 15 residues. CDR3 amino acids: CAISESRRNNEKLFF. The DNA of the CDR3 is TGTGCCATCAGTGAGTCAAGGAGAAATAATGAAAAACTGTTTTTT.

The chain couples TRBV30 to TRBJ1-2, with 7 positions matching TRBD1. V lost 5 bases to trimming and J lost 7 bases; unmatched junction nucleotides: 7. The CDR3 length is 12 residues. Per germline, CDR1 GTSNPN and CDR2 SVGIG (reference sequence). CDR3 sequence reads: CAWSEGAGGYTF. CDR3 sequence (DNA): TGTGCCTGGTCAGAGGGGGCTGGTGGCTACACCTTC.